A selection of T cell receptor beta chains follows, all from one sample in a study of spatial heterogeneity in lung cancer. TCRdb re-called the 5' RACE reads with MiXCR, one entry per CDR3 protein. Of about 120,000 distinct CDR3 sequences in the sample, 10% to 15% were seen once. The input for sequencing was PBMCs, taken at follow-up. The receptors originated from a male donor with early-stage non-small cell lung cancer. CDR3s include the opening cysteine and the closing phenylalanine or tryptophan. The order of the fields is D gene, J gene, V gene, clone size, CDR3 DNA, CDR3 protein. D genes are given only for firm matches. Expanded clones get a size class; other rows say once, few or many, or leave the size out.

.	TRBJ2-6	TRBV12-3/TRBV12-4	many	TGTGCCAGCAGGCGGCAGGGTGCAGGGGCCAACGTCCTGACTTTC	CASRRQGAGANVLTF
.	TRBJ2-1	TRBV10-1	few	TGCGCCAGCAGTGAGGGGGGCCTAGCTCTGCATGAGCAGTTCTTC	CASSEGGLALHEQFF
.	TRBJ2-7	TRBV4-1	few	TGCGCCAGCAGCCAAGGGGCATTATACGAGCAGTACTTC	CASSQGALYEQYF
.	TRBJ1-1	TRBV5-5	.	TGTGCCAGCAGCTTGGATACAGGCCCGACGGCTGAAGCTTTCTTT	CASSLDTGPTAEAFF
.	TRBJ1-3	TRBV4-3	many	TGCGCCAGCAGCCAAGATCACGACTCTCCGGTCTCTGGAAACACCATATATTTT	CASSQDHDSPVSGNTIYF
.	TRBJ2-7	TRBV20-1	few	TGCAGTGTTGGAGGGAGCGAGCAGTACTTC	CSVGGSEQYF
.	TRBJ2-5	TRBV2	few	TGTGCCAGCTTCCGGTCCCACCAAGAGACCCAGTACTTC	CASFRSHQETQYF
.	TRBJ1-5	TRBV5-1	few	TGCGCCAGCAGCTGGGCCCCCGGGTCCTGGAATCAGCCCCAGCATTTT	CASSWAPGSWNQPQHF
.	TRBJ1-1	TRBV28	few	TGTGCCAGCAGTTTGGTGCAGGGGAGGGGGTACACTGAAGCTTTCTTT	CASSLVQGRGYTEAFF
.	TRBJ2-3	TRBV4-1	many	TGCGCCAGCAGCCAAGGGGGCGGCGCAGATACGCAGTATTTT	CASSQGGGADTQYF
.	TRBJ2-3	TRBV27	few	TGTGCCAGCAGCAAAGACTCCTGGAGCACAGATACGCAGTATTTT	CASSKDSWSTDTQYF
TRBD2	TRBJ2-4	TRBV12-3/TRBV12-4	many	TGTGCCAGCAGTTTCCGGACTAGTGGGGGCAAAAACATTCAGTACTTC	CASSFRTSGGKNIQYF
.	TRBJ2-3	TRBV28	few	TGTGCCAGCAGTTTGATGGTGGATACGCAGTATTTT	CASSLMVDTQYF
.	TRBJ2-1	TRBV29-1	many	TGCAGCGTTGAGGGCGGCTCCGCAGTGCATGAGCAGTTCTTC	CSVEGGSAVHEQFF
.	TRBJ2-7	TRBV5-1	.	TGCGCCAGCAGCTTGGACGGGGCATCCTACGAGCAGTACTTC	CASSLDGASYEQYF
TRBD2	TRBJ2-1	TRBV11-2	.	TGTGCCAGCAGCTTTATGACTAGCGGGGCCTACAATGAGCAGTTCTTC	CASSFMTSGAYNEQFF
.	TRBJ2-3	TRBV7-2	many	TGTGCCAGCAGCCGCTTGGGGCCGGGGACAGATACGCAGTATTTT	CASSRLGPGTDTQYF
TRBD1	TRBJ2-2	TRBV27	few	TGTGCCAGCCACAGGGGGCGCACCGGGGAGCTGTTTTTT	CASHRGRTGELFF
TRBD1	TRBJ1-5	TRBV30	.	TGTGCCTGGAGTGTAACCACAGGGGGCAGTCAGCCCCAGCATTTT	CAWSVTTGGSQPQHF
TRBD1	TRBJ2-7	TRBV11-2	.	TGTGCCAGCAGCCCCCGGGCAGGGGGCCCCTACGAGCAGTACTTC	CASSPRAGGPYEQYF
.	TRBJ2-7	TRBV20-1	.	TGCAGTGCTAGAGAACTGGGCGGGCGCGCCTACGAGCAGTACTTC	CSARELGGRAYEQYF
.	TRBJ2-1	TRBV28	.	TGTGCCAGCAGTTCATCAGGGCACAATGAGCAGTTCTTC	CASSSSGHNEQFF
.	TRBJ2-3	TRBV30	.	TGTGCCTGGAGTCTCGGACACGCCGGGGCGCAGTATTTT	CAWSLGHAGAQYF
TRBD1	TRBJ2-5	TRBV4-2	.	TGTGCCAGCAGCCAAGATTTTCATCGGGACAGGGTCTTCGAGACCCAGTACTTC	CASSQDFHRDRVFETQYF
.	TRBJ2-2	TRBV5-1	few	TGCGCCAGCAGCCCCATTAGCGGCACCGGGGAGCTGTTTTTT	CASSPISGTGELFF
TRBD1	TRBJ1-2	TRBV25-1	many	TGTGCCAGCAGTTTCCAGGGGGGAGGCTACACCTTC	CASSFQGGGYTF
TRBD1	TRBJ1-5	TRBV12-3/TRBV12-4	few	TGTGCCAGCAGTGCGGACAGGGGAGAACGACAGCCCCAGCATTTT	CASSADRGERQPQHF
.	TRBJ2-7	TRBV28	.	TGTGCCAGCAGTTTCGGAACCCCAAACGAGCAGTACTTC	CASSFGTPNEQYF
.	TRBJ1-5	TRBV6-1	many	TGTGCCAGCAGTGAAAGGAGTCAGCCCCAGCATTTT	CASSERSQPQHF
TRBD1	TRBJ2-2	TRBV19	.	TGTGCCAGTAGTACGGACAGGGTATTCACCGGGGAGCTGTTTTTT	CASSTDRVFTGELFF
TRBD1	TRBJ2-5	TRBV29-1	few	TGCAGCGTTCCGGGACAGGGGGCGAAGACCCAGTACTTC	CSVPGQGAKTQYF
.	TRBJ1-6	TRBV6-6	few	TGTGCCAGCAGTTACGGTACCGGGCCCCCATCGAATTCACCCCTCCACTTT	CASSYGTGPPSNSPLHF
TRBD1	TRBJ1-5	TRBV20-1	few	TGCAGTGCTAGAGAAGGAGGCGGACAGGGGCTCAATCAGCCCCAGCATTTT	CSAREGGGQGLNQPQHF
TRBD2	TRBJ2-7	TRBV20-1	.	TGCAGTGCTAGAGGAGAAAGGACTAGCGGGGGGTCCCCCTACGAGCAGTACTTC	CSARGERTSGGSPYEQYF
.	TRBJ1-1	TRBV6-6	.	TGTGCCAGCTTAATGGGGGGGGCCCTGAACACTGAAGCTTTCTTT	CASLMGGALNTEAFF
.	TRBJ1-3	TRBV7-9	few	TGTGCCAGCAGCTTAGGTGGACATCGAACAGGAAACACCATATATTTT	CASSLGGHRTGNTIYF
.	TRBJ2-7	TRBV14	many	TGTGCCAGCAGCCATTTGACGGATGGGCTGGGCTACGAGCAGTACTTC	CASSHLTDGLGYEQYF
TRBD2	TRBJ2-3	TRBV18	few	TGTGCCACATCACGGGGCGGGGGGCCAGATACGCAGTATTTT	CATSRGGGPDTQYF